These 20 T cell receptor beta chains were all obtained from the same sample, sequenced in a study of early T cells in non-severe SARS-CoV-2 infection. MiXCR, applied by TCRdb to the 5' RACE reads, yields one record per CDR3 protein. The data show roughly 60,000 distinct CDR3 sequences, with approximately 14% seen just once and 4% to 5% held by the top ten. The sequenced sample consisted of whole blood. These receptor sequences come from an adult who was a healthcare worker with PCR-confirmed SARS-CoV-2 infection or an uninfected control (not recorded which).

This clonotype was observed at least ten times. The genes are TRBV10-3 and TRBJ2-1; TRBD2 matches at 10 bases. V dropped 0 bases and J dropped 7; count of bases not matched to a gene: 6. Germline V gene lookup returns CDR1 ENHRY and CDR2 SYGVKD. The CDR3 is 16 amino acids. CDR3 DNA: TGTGCCATCAGTGAGTCGCCTAGCGGGGGTCGGAATGAGCAGTTCTTC. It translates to CAISESPSGGRNEQFF.

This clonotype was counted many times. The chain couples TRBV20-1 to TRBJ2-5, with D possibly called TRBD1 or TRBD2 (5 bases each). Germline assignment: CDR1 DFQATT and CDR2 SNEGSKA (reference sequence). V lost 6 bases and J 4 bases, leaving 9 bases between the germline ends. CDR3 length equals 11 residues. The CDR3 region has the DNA TGCAGTGCGTGGGGGACAGAGACCCAGTACTTC. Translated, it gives CSAWGTETQYF.

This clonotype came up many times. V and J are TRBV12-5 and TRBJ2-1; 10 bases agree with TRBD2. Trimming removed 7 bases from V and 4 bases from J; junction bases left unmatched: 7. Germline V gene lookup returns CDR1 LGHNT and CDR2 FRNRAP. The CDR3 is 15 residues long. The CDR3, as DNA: TGTGCTAGTGACGCCGGGACTAGCGTATACAATGAGCAGTTCTTC. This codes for CASDAGTSVYNEQFF.

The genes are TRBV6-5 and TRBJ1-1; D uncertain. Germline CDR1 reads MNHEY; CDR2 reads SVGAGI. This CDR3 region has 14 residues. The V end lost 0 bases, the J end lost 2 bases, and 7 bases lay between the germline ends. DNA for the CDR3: TGTGCCAGCAGTTACTCGGTGGTTAACACTGAAGCTTTCTTT. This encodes CASSYSVVNTEAFF.

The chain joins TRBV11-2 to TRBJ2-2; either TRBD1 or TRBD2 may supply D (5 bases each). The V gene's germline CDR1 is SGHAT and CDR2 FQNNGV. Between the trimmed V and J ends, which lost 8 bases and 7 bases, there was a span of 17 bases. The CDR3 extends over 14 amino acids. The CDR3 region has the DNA TGTGCCAGCTGTAAGGGGACCGGGCTCGGGGAGCTGTTTTTT. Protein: CASCKGTGLGELFF.

The CDR3 loop reads CATREGLASYEQYF. As DNA, the CDR3 is TGTGCCACCAGAGAGGGTTTGGCGAGCTACGAGCAGTACTTC. The rearrangement uses TRBV25-1 and TRBJ2-7, with a weak D call TRBD2 (5 bases). CDR3 length equals 14 residues. The V and J ends lost 10 bases and 3 bases respectively, with 19 bases between them. Germline loops: CDR1 MGHDK, CDR2 SYGVNS.

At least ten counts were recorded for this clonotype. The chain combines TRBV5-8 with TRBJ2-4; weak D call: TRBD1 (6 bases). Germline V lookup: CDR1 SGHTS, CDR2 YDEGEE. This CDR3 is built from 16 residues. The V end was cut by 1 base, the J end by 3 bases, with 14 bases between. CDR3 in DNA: TGTGCCAGCAGCTTGAGGCCAGGGGCTATCAAAAACATTCAGTACTTC. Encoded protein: CASSLRPGAIKNIQYF.

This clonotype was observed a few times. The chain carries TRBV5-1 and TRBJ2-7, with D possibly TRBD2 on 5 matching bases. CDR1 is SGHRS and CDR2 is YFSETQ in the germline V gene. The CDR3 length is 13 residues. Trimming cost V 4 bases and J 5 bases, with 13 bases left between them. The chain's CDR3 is CASSRADFHEQYF. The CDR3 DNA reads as TGCGCCAGCAGCAGGGCGGACTTCCACGAGCAGTACTTC.

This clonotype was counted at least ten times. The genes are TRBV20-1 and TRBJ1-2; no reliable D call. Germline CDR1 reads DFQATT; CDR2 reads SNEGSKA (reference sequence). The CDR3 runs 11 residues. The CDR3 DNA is TGCACCACCCTCGGGGAGGTGGGCTACACCTTC. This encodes CTTLGEVGYTF.

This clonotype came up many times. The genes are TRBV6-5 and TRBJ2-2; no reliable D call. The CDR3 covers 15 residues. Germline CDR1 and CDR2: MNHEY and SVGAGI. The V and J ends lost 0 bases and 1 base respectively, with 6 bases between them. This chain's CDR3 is CASSYSGLNTGELFF. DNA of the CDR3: TGTGCCAGCAGTTACTCTGGGCTGAACACCGGGGAGCTGTTTTTT.

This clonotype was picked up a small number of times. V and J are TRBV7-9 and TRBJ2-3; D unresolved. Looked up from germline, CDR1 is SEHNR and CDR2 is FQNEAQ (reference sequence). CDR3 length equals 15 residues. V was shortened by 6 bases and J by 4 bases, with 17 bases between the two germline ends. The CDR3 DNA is TGTGCCAGCAGGGCCAGCCATAGGTCCGCAGATACGCAGTATTTT. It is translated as CASRASHRSADTQYF.

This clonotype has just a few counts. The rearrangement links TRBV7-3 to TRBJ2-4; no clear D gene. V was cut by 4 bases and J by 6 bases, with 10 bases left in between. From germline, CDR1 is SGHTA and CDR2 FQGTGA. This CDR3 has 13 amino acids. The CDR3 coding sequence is TGTGCCAGCAGCTCTCGGGCCGCAAACATTCAGTACTTC. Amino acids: CASSSRAANIQYF.

The CDR3 here is CASSQDWARGEGYTF. The CDR3 bases are TGTGCCAGCAGCCAAGATTGGGCCAGGGGCGAAGGCTACACCTTC. The V gene is TRBV3-1, the J gene TRBJ1-2; tentative D call: TRBD1 (6 bases). The CDR3 has 15 amino acids. V was shortened by 0 bases and J by 8 bases, with 16 bases between the two germline ends. Germline loops: CDR1 LGHDT, CDR2 YNNKEL (reference sequence).

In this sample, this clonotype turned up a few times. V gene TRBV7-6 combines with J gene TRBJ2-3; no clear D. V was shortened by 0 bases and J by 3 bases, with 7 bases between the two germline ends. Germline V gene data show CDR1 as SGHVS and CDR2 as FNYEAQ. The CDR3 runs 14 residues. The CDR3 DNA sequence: TGTGCCAGCAGCTTAGCGGCGAGGACAGATACGCAGTATTTT. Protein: CASSLAARTDTQYF.

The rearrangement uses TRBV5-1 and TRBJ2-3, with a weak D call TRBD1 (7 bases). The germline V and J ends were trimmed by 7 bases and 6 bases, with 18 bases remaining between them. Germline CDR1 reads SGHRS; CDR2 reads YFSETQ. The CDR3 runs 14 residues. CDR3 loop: CASAGGGGADTQYF. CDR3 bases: TGCGCCAGCGCTGGCGGAGGGGGCGCGGATACGCAGTATTTT.

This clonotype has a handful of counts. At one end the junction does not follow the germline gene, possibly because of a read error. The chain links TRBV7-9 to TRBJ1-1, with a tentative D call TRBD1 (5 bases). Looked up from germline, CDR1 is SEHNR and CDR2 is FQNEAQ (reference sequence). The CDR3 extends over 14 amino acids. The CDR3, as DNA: TGTGTCAGCAGCTCGACAGCTATGAACACTGAAGCTTTCTTT. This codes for CVSSSTAMNTEAFF.

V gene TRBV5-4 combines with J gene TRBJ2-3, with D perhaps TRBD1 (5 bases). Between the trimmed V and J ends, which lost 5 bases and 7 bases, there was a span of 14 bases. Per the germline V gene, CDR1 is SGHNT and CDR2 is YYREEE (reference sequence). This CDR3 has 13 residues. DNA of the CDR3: TGTGCCAGCAGATATAAAAAGGGGTATACGCAGTATTTT. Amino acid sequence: CASRYKKGYTQYF. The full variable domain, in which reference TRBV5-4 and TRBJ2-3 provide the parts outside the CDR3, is ETGVTQSPTHLIKTRGQQVTLRCSSQSGHNTVSWYQQALGQGPQFIFQYYREEENGRGNFPPRFSGLQFPNYSSELNVNALELDDSALYLCASRYKKGYTQYFGPGTRLTVL.

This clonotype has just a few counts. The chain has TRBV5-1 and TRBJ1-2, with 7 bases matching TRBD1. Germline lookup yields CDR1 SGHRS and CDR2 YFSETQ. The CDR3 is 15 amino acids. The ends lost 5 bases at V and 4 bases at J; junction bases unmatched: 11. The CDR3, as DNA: TGCGCCAGCAGTCCTACCGACAGGGTACTCTATGGCTACACCTTC. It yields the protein CASSPTDRVLYGYTF.

CDR3 protein: CASSFYDRDYTF. CDR3 in DNA: TGTGCCAGCAGTTTCTATGACAGGGACTACACCTTC. The chain employs TRBV6-5 and TRBJ1-2; 7 bases are a match to TRBD1. Germline loops: CDR1 MNHEY, CDR2 SVGAGI. The CDR3 loop spans 12 amino acids. Germline trimming cut 4 bases from V and 10 bases from J; bases unmatched to any gene: 6.

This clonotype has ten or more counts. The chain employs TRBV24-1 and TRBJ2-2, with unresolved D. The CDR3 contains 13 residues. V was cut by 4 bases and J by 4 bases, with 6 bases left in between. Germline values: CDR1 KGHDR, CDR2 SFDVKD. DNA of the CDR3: TGTGCCACCAGTGAAGGGTCCACCGGGGAGCTGTTTTTT. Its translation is CATSEGSTGELFF.